The T cell receptor (beta chain) under discussion was sequenced for a study of molecular identifiers for immune sequencing clone quantification. Study outcomes and limitations: Because of identical TCR molecules sharing a barcode, sizes of highly expanded clones could be underestimated.

Library preparation followed earlier protocols using designated TCR primers. One entry per CDR3 protein results from TCRdb running MiXCR on the PCR reads. Found here are over 550,000 distinct CDR3 sequences, approximately 24% of them singletons; the top ten hold about 0.84%. A note on this clonotype: As yet, its antigen is unknown.

The CDR3 contains 16 residues. V lost 7 bases and J lost 4; bases outside the gene matches: 10. CDR1 LNHNV and CDR2 YYDKDF come from the germline V gene (reference sequence). Sample: naive CD8+ T cells from blood, with Jurkat cell RNA spiked in. The subset was: FACS-sorted CD8+CD4-CCR7+CD45RA+ naive T cells. The chain links TRBV15 to TRBJ2-5, with 12 positions matching TRBD2. This TCR came from a human donor in good health. Some libraries in this study had Jurkat cell RNA spiked in. The CDR3 DNA sequence: TGTGCCACCATGAGTTCGGCTAGCGGGGGGGCAGAGACCCAGTACTTC. Translation gives CATMSSASGGAETQYF.